One and the same sample provided the 15 T cell receptor beta chains below, sequenced in a study of beta chain features in type 1 diabetes. Sequenced material consisted of expressed TCRB transcripts (all of the isolated RNA was reverse transcribed). Sequenced by immunoSEQ multiplex PCR; TCRdb stores in-frame clones only, minus some. The sample lists 310,000 or so clones; around 10% were seen once. The sequencing input was naive CD4+ T cells from blood. Receptors originate from a woman in her twenties or thirties in good health.

The chain is built from TRBV4-2 and TRBJ2-2; D unclear. Between the trimmed V and J ends, which lost 1 base and 7 bases, there was a span of 7 bases. There are 13 residues in the CDR3. CDR1 is LGHNA and CDR2 is YNFKEQ in the germline V gene. CDR3 region: CASSQVLGGELFF. CDR3 in DNA: TGTGCCAGCAGCCAAGTACTTGGCGGGGAGCTGTTTTTT.

The chain employs TRBV4-3 and TRBJ2-6, with D tentatively TRBD1 (6 bases). The CDR3 totals 17 residues. Trimming removed 4 bases from V and 0 bases from J, with 13 bases in between. Germline CDR1 and CDR2: LGHNA and YSLEER. CDR3 sequence reads: CASSLVGASSGANVLTF. CDR3 in DNA: TGCGCCAGCAGCCTAGTGGGGGCTAGCTCTGGGGCCAACGTCCTGACTTTC.

The V and J genes are TRBV7-9 and TRBJ2-5; D possibly corresponds to TRBD2 (6 bases). Germline V lookup: CDR1 SEHNR, CDR2 FQNEAQ (reference sequence). The CDR3 sequence is 16 residues long. The V end lost 5 bases, the J end lost 1 base, and 17 bases lay between the germline ends. The CDR3 coding sequence is TGTGCCAGCAGCACCGGGGACTCCGGGGCCCAAGAGACCCAGTACTTC. Protein product: CASSTGDSGAQETQYF.

This clone was observed a few times. The chain combines TRBV30 with TRBJ2-7, with TRBD1 identical over 7 bases. The V gene's germline CDR1 is GTSNPN and CDR2 SVGIG (reference sequence). The CDR3 loop spans 14 amino acids. V gave up 2 bases and J gave up 3 bases; unmatched junction bases: 7. The CDR3 nucleotides read TGTGCCTGGAGTTCCTTGGGACAGCTCTACGAGCAGTACTTC. Amino acids: CAWSSLGQLYEQYF.

This clone was recorded a few times. CDR3 sequence reads: CASSPGQGALETQYF. In nucleotides, the CDR3 is TGCGCCAGCAGCCCAGGACAGGGGGCGTTGGAGACCCAGTACTTC. V and J are TRBV5-1 and TRBJ2-5; 11 bases map to TRBD1. This CDR3 comprises 15 residues. Losses at the gene ends were 4 bases for V and 5 bases for J; bases not matched to a gene: 7. Germline V gene sequence: CDR1 SGHRS, CDR2 YFSETQ. Filled out from reference TRBV5-1 and TRBJ2-5, the complete variable domain reads KAGVTQTPRYLIKTRGQQVTLSCSPISGHRSVSWYQQTPGQGLQFLFEYFSETQRNKGNFPGRFSGRQFSNSRSEMNVSTLELGDSALYLCASSPGQGALETQYFGPGTRLLVL.

This clone was seen a handful of times. The V gene is TRBV7-8, the J gene TRBJ1-5; 8 bases agree with TRBD1. V shed 5 bases and J 7 bases; nucleotides not matched to a gene: 16. CDR3 length equals 17 residues. The germline V gene has CDR1 SGHVS and CDR2 FQNEAQ. CDR3 sequence (DNA): TGTGCCAGCAGCCAGACTCAGGGGGCGCGATTCGGCCAGCCCCAGCATTTT. Its protein is CASSQTQGARFGQPQHF.

In its sample, this clone was seen a few times. This chain connects TRBV5-8 to TRBJ2-7, with 9 bases identical to TRBD1. The CDR3 totals 15 residues. The V gene's germline CDR1 is SGHTS and CDR2 YDEGEE. V shed 5 bases, J shed 2 bases, and the junction held 8 bases outside the gene matches. The CDR3 DNA follows: TGTGCCAGCAGGGAGGCCGGGACAGGGACCTACGAGCAGTACTTC. It translates to CASREAGTGTYEQYF.

This clone was seen only a few times. The genes are TRBV14 and TRBJ2-7; D is possibly TRBD1 (5 bases). The CDR3 contains 17 residues. Germline assignment: CDR1 SGHDN and CDR2 FVKESK. V lost 0 bases and J 5 bases, leaving 20 bases between the germline ends. The DNA for the CDR3 is TGTGCCAGCAGCCAAGACCCGCCTGCCCGCTGGGGCGACGAGCAGTACTTC. Encoded protein: CASSQDPPARWGDEQYF.

The V gene is TRBV30, the J gene TRBJ2-2, with TRBD2 matching over 9 bases. Germline loops: CDR1 GTSNPN, CDR2 SVGIG (reference sequence). The V segment lost 4 bases and the J segment 0 bases; nucleotides outside the gene matches: 3. The CDR3 has 15 amino acids. In DNA, the CDR3 is TGTGCCTGGAACAAGCGGGGGGCGAACACCGGGGAGCTGTTTTTT. It yields the protein CAWNKRGANTGELFF.

This clone has a handful of counts. V usage is TRBV9 and J usage is TRBJ2-7; 9 nucleotides line up with TRBD1. Germline V gene data show CDR1 as SGDLS and CDR2 as YYNGEE. The CDR3 has 16 amino acids. J gave up 2 bases and V 0 bases, and 6 bases lay outside the gene matches. CDR3 coding DNA: TGTGCCAGCAGCGTAGAAGGGGACAGGGTCACCTACGAGCAGTACTTC. Translation gives CASSVEGDRVTYEQYF.

V and J are TRBV19 and TRBJ2-7, with 9 bases matching TRBD1. This CDR3 is built from 13 residues. Germline values: CDR1 LNHDA, CDR2 SQIVND (reference sequence). V shed 3 bases and J 5 bases; nucleotides not matched to a gene: 2. In DNA form, the CDR3 reads TGTGCCAGTAGTATCGGACAGGGGAACGAGCAGTACTTC. It encodes CASSIGQGNEQYF.

This clone has more than one count but fewer than ten. The J gene is TRBJ2-1, the V gene TRBV12-5, with D possibly matching TRBD2 (5 bases). This CDR3 is built from 13 residues. Germline V CDR1 and CDR2: LGHNT, FRNRAP. Trimming stripped 6 bases from V and 0 bases from J, with 6 bases between. CDR3 DNA: TGTGCTAGTGGGAGGGACTCCTACAATGAGCAGTTCTTC. It is translated as CASGRDSYNEQFF. Full variable domain (outside the CDR3, taken from reference TRBV12-5 and TRBJ2-1): DARVTQTPRHKVTEMGQEVTMRCQPILGHNTVFWYRQTMMQGLELLAYFRNRAPLDDSGMPKDRFSAEMPDATLATLKIQPSEPRDSAVYFCASGRDSYNEQFFGPGTRLTVL.

The sample holds a few counts of this clone. This chain uses TRBV25-1 with TRBJ2-7, with TRBD1 as a possible D gene (5 bases). CDR1 MGHDK and CDR2 SYGVNS come from the germline V gene. This CDR3 is 13 amino acids long. The V gene lost 7 bases and the J gene lost 2 bases, with 12 bases spanning the gap. CDR3 nucleotides: TGTGCCAGCAAAGGGGAAGGGCCCTACGAGCAGTACTTC. Protein product: CASKGEGPYEQYF.

The V gene is TRBV10-3, the J gene TRBJ2-5; TRBD1 is a possible D gene (5 bases). In germline, CDR1 is ENHRY, CDR2 SYGVKD. Trimming shortened V by 5 bases and J by 2 bases, and 9 bases separated the two germline ends. This CDR3 has 13 amino acids. The CDR3, as DNA: TGTGCCATCAGTTACAGGAGACAAGAGACCCAGTACTTC. This codes for CAISYRRQETQYF.

The gene calls are TRBV9 and TRBJ2-2, with 14 positions matching TRBD2. V was pared by 4 bases and J by 7 bases, with 6 bases of the junction left unmatched. The V gene's germline CDR1 is SGDLS and CDR2 YYNGEE. This CDR3 contains 16 residues. The DNA of the CDR3 is TGTGCCAGCAGCAAACCGGGACTAGCGGGAGTCGGGGAGCTGTTTTTT. This encodes CASSKPGLAGVGELFF.